Shown below are 10 T cell receptor beta chains from a single sample sequenced in a study of HIV-infected patients and healthy controls. One entry per CDR3 protein, called by TCRdb with MiXCR from the 5' RACE reads. The sample consists of tens of thousands of distinct CDR3 sequences, approximately 16% of them appearing once. Sequences were obtained from CD4+ T cells from blood. The receptors come from a human donor in good health.

The gene calls are TRBV20-1 and TRBJ1-4, with D unresolved. The CDR3 is made up of 13 amino acids. Trimming shortened V by 2 bases and J by 8 bases, and 12 bases separated the two germline ends. Germline lookup yields CDR1 DFQATT and CDR2 SNEGSKA (reference sequence). CDR3 loop: CSARRQEGEKLFF. The CDR3 bases are TGCAGTGCTAGAAGGCAGGAGGGCGAAAAACTGTTTTTT.

This clonotype was seen only a few times. The V gene is TRBV6-2 or TRBV6-3, the J gene TRBJ1-1, with 9 bases fitting TRBD1. V lost 6 bases, J lost 5 bases, and 7 bases stayed unmatched. Germline V gene lookup returns CDR1 MNHEY and CDR2 SVGEGT. The CDR3 contains 14 residues. The CDR3 loop reads CASRPTGGWTEAFF. DNA of the CDR3: TGTGCCAGCAGGCCCACAGGGGGCTGGACTGAAGCTTTCTTT.

This clonotype was seen more than once but under ten times. This chain connects TRBV10-3 to TRBJ1-5; 7 nucleotides agree with TRBD1. The CDR3 extends over 14 amino acids. Per germline, CDR1 ENHRY and CDR2 SYGVKD. Trimming removed 0 bases from V and 15 bases from J; junction bases left unmatched: 11. CDR3 in DNA: TGTGCCATCAGTGAGTCTACGGGGACAGACCCTTTGCATTTT. Its translation: CAISESTGTDPLHF.

This chain connects TRBV6-5 to TRBJ1-1; D is perhaps TRBD1 (6 bases). The CDR3 contains 16 residues. The V end was cut by 6 bases, the J end by 6 bases, with 23 bases between. Germline CDR1 MNHEY, CDR2 SVGAGI. The CDR3: CASRYRPQGSNPEAFF. CDR3 coding DNA: TGTGCCAGCAGATACCGACCCCAGGGGAGTAACCCTGAAGCTTTCTTT.

Here the CDR3 DNA reads TGCAGCGTTGACAGGGGGATGTTTGAAGCTTTCTTT. Translation gives CSVDRGMFEAFF. The gene calls are TRBV29-1 and TRBJ1-1; 7 nucleotides agree with TRBD1. The CDR3 contains 12 residues. Germline CDR1 is SQVTM and CDR2 is ANQGSEA. Unmatched junction bases numbered 5, after V lost 3 bases and J lost 7 bases.

Only a few counts were recorded for this clonotype. The J gene is TRBJ2-1, the V gene TRBV4-2; D may be TRBD2 (6 bases). Trimming stripped 0 bases from V and 4 bases from J, with 16 bases between. Per germline, CDR1 LGHNA and CDR2 YNFKEQ. This CDR3 has 17 amino acids. As DNA, the CDR3 is TGTGCCAGCAGCCAAGAAGGACCGGGGGTAACTTACAATGAGCAGTTCTTC. Translation: CASSQEGPGVTYNEQFF.

At least ten counts were recorded for this clonotype. The chain joins TRBV29-1 to TRBJ1-1; tentatively, D is TRBD1 (6 bases). Germline CDR1 and CDR2: SQVTM and ANQGSEA. The CDR3 contains 14 residues. Trimming pared 6 bases from V and 0 bases from J, leaving 14 bases between. CDR3 amino acids: CSVAQTGLNTEAFF. The CDR3 nucleotides read TGCAGCGTCGCGCAGACAGGCTTGAACACTGAAGCTTTCTTT.

This clonotype was detected only a few times. The CDR3 here is CSVAGTHNEQFF. The CDR3 DNA follows: TGCAGCGTTGCCGGGACACACAATGAGCAGTTCTTC. The gene calls are TRBV29-1 and TRBJ2-1, with D possibly matching TRBD1 (6 bases). Germline assignment: CDR1 SQVTM and CDR2 ANQGSEA. Deletions cut 4 bases from V and 5 bases from J, with 9 bases between. This CDR3 has 12 amino acids.

This clonotype came up many times. V gene TRBV10-3 combines with J gene TRBJ1-1; TRBD1 matches 9 bases. CDR3 length equals 17 residues. CDR1 and CDR2 (germline): ENHRY, SYGVKD. With V trimmed by 0 bases and J by 0 bases, 5 bases remained unmatched. The CDR3 sequence: CAISESLQGAMNTEAFF. DNA of the CDR3: TGTGCCATCAGTGAGTCTTTACAGGGGGCAATGAACACTGAAGCTTTCTTT.

This clonotype was detected a few times. The CDR3 DNA reads as TGCAGTGCCCTTGGACGGACAGATACGCAGTATTTT. Protein sequence: CSALGRTDTQYF. The J gene is TRBJ2-3, the V gene TRBV20-1; no reliable D call. Germline CDR1 reads DFQATT; CDR2 reads SNEGSKA (reference sequence). V gave up 6 bases and J gave up 3 bases, with 10 bases separating them. This CDR3 has 12 amino acids.